One sample yielded the 30 T cell receptor beta chains listed below, sequenced in a study of early T cells in non-severe SARS-CoV-2 infection (dated by TCRdb to the early 2020s). To prepare the library, 5' RACE was applied. Sequencing used a NextSeq 500. TCRdb passed the public sequencing reads through fastp at Q25 and MiXCR, retaining productive beta sequences. Each CDR3 protein appears once, grouped with its most common genes and DNA. The sample profile shows about 57,000 distinct CDR3 sequences; about an eighth of them were found once. Of the sample, about 4.3% is held by the ten largest clones. The source material was whole blood. These receptors were obtained from an adult who was a healthcare worker with PCR-confirmed SARS-CoV-2 infection or an uninfected control (not recorded which).

Ten or more counts support this clonotype. The chain combines TRBV6-2 or TRBV6-3 with TRBJ2-7; tentatively, D is TRBD1 (5 bases). V dropped 7 bases and J dropped 2 bases, with 12 bases sitting between them. Germline V gene sequence: CDR1 MNHEY, CDR2 SVGEGT. The CDR3 consists of 13 residues. The CDR3 coding sequence is TGTGCCAGCAACCCTACAGGTACCTACGAGCAGTACTTC. Translating it yields CASNPTGTYEQYF.

This clonotype was picked up many times. This sequence joins TRBV11-3 and TRBJ2-1, with 11 bases fitting TRBD2. V lost 5 bases to trimming and J lost 6 bases; unmatched junction nucleotides: 3. Germline CDR1 reads SGHNT; CDR2 reads YENEEA. The CDR3 is 14 residues long. Written as DNA, the CDR3 is TGTGCCAGCAGCGAAGGGACTAGCGGCAATGAGCAGTTCTTC. Protein product: CASSEGTSGNEQFF.

This clonotype was seen many times. The V call is TRBV20-1, the J call TRBJ1-1, with unresolved D. Trimming took off 7 bases at V and 3 bases at J, with 15 bases between the two ends. Germline assignment: CDR1 DFQATT and CDR2 SNEGSKA (reference sequence). The CDR3 contains 13 residues. CDR3 in amino acids: CSVYAQADTEAFF. In nucleotides, the CDR3 is TGCAGTGTCTACGCCCAGGCAGACACTGAAGCTTTCTTT.

Of note for this clonotype: A junction boundary mismatches the germline segment, possibly from a read error. V usage is TRBV7-8 and J usage is TRBJ2-7; D is perhaps TRBD2 (5 bases). The CDR3 consists of 15 residues. Germline V gene data show CDR1 as SGHVS and CDR2 as FQNEAQ. For the CDR3, the DNA is TGTGCCGGCAGCCGGACTGTCCTAGTTTCCTACGAGCAGTACTTC. Translating gives CAGSRTVLVSYEQYF.

This clonotype was observed many times. The CDR3 loop reads CASSLGLPQETQYF. CDR3 in DNA: TGTGCCAGCAGCTTGGGTCTTCCCCAAGAGACCCAGTACTTC. V usage is TRBV11-2 and J usage is TRBJ2-5; no reliable D call. The CDR3 consists of 14 residues. Looked up from germline, CDR1 is SGHAT and CDR2 is FQNNGV. Trimming left V 3 bases short and J 1 base short, with 9 bases between.

V is TRBV10-3 and J is TRBJ2-5, with a possible D match to TRBD2 (5 bases). Trimming removed 3 bases at V and 0 bases at J, with 11 bases between. The CDR3 runs to 15 residues. The germline CDR1 and CDR2 sequences are ENHRY and SYGVKD. The CDR3 sequence is CAISDQGADQETQYF. For the CDR3, the DNA is TGTGCCATCAGTGATCAAGGAGCGGACCAAGAGACCCAGTACTTC.

This clonotype was seen at least ten times. The chain carries TRBV5-1 and TRBJ1-1; unclear D gene. Germline CDR1 reads SGHRS; CDR2 reads YFSETQ. There are 15 residues in the CDR3. Deletions cut 2 bases from V and 1 base from J, with 12 bases between. The CDR3 coding sequence is TGCGCCAGCAGCTTAGGAGTGGGCCCGAACACTGAAGCTTTCTTT. Amino acid sequence: CASSLGVGPNTEAFF. Complete variable domain (other parts from reference TRBV5-1 and TRBJ1-1): KAGVTQTPRYLIKTRGQQVTLSCSPISGHRSVSWYQQTPGQGLQFLFEYFSETQRNKGNFPGRFSGRQFSNSRSEMNVSTLELGDSALYLCASSLGVGPNTEAFFGQGTRLTVV.

This clonotype was recorded many times. The rearrangement joins TRBV20-1 to TRBJ2-5; TRBD2 might be the D (6 bases). V was clipped by 3 bases and J by 1 base, with 12 bases between them. CDR1 is DFQATT, CDR2 SNEGSKA, per germline (reference sequence). The CDR3 is 14 amino acids. CDR3 nucleotide sequence: TGCAGTGCTAGTCCCGCGGGGTCCCAAGAGACCCAGTACTTC. Amino acids: CSASPAGSQETQYF.

This clonotype was counted a few times. The rearrangement joins TRBV6-2 or TRBV6-3 to TRBJ2-1; D tentatively fits TRBD1 or TRBD2 (7 bases each). The CDR3 length is 15 residues. The V gene lost 7 bases and the J gene lost 7 bases, with 20 bases spanning the gap. Germline CDR1 reads MNHEY; CDR2 reads SVGEGT. The CDR3 reads CASTPTHRGGNEQFF. The CDR3, as DNA: TGTGCCAGCACCCCGACTCACAGGGGAGGGAATGAGCAGTTCTTC.

This clonotype was observed at least ten times. The V gene is TRBV4-2, the J gene TRBJ2-5; tentatively, D is TRBD2 (6 bases). The V end was cut by 4 bases, the J end by 2 bases, with 11 bases between. Germline CDR1 is LGHNA and CDR2 is YNFKEQ. The CDR3 consists of 14 residues. CDR3 DNA: TGTGCCAGCAGCCGTACCGGGACTCAAGAGACCCAGTACTTC. Its protein product is CASSRTGTQETQYF.

This chain uses TRBV2 with TRBJ2-2; D gene ambiguous. Germline values: CDR1 SNHLY, CDR2 FYNNEI. CDR3 size: 14 residues. Trimming removed 7 bases from V and 8 bases from J, with 17 bases in between. The CDR3 protein is CASNPDSPTGELFF. CDR3 bases: TGTGCCAGCAACCCAGACTCCCCCACTGGGGAGCTGTTTTTT.

A word on this clonotype: This clone may be a read error of a much larger clone one base away. V and J are TRBV5-6 and TRBJ2-2; the match to TRBD2 covers 10 bases. The V gene's germline CDR1 is SGHDT and CDR2 YYEEEE. The CDR3 has 16 residues. The CDR3 protein is CASSLGAGGLTEELFF. As DNA, the CDR3 is TGTGCCAGCAGCTTGGGAGCGGGGGGGCTCACCGAGGAGCTGTTTTTT. Full variable domain (missing parts from reference TRBV5-6 and TRBJ2-2): DAGVTQSPTHLIKTRGQQVTLRCSPKSGHDTVSWYQQALGQGPQFIFQYYEEEERQRGNFPDRFSGHQFPNYSSELNVNALLLGDSALYLCASSLGAGGLTEELFFGEGSRLTVL.

This clonotype has at least ten counts. The chain joins TRBV10-3 to TRBJ1-2; 8 positions agree with TRBD1. The germline gives CDR1 ENHRY, CDR2 SYGVKD. V gave up 6 bases and J gave up 4 bases; unmatched junction bases: 7. The CDR3 is 14 amino acids. The CDR3 sequence: CAISETGQGYGYTF. CDR3 sequence (DNA): TGTGCCATCAGCGAAACTGGACAGGGCTATGGCTACACCTTC.

The chain is built from TRBV29-1 and TRBJ2-1, with 9 nucleotides matching TRBD2. CDR1 and CDR2 from the germline V gene are SQVTM and ANQGSEA. J lost 6 bases, V lost 7 bases, and 16 bases had no gene match. The CDR3 runs 16 residues. CDR3 sequence: CSAGGARGGSSNEQFF. CDR3 DNA sequence: TGCAGCGCCGGAGGGGCGCGGGGGGGCAGCAGCAATGAGCAGTTCTTC.

This clonotype was counted many times. The chain carries TRBV7-6 and TRBJ2-7; 8 bases agree with TRBD2. V trimming: 2 bases; J trimming: 2 bases; junction bases outside the gene matches: 2. The CDR3 has 14 residues. Per the germline V gene, CDR1 is SGHVS and CDR2 is FNYEAQ. In DNA form, the CDR3 reads TGTGCCAGCAGCTTATCGGGGGGGGCCTACGAGCAGTACTTC. It yields the protein CASSLSGGAYEQYF.

The table lists this clonotype with many counts. V is TRBV19 and J is TRBJ2-7; 7 bases fit TRBD1. Germline CDR1 reads LNHDA; CDR2 reads SQIVND (reference sequence). This CDR3 region has 11 residues. V gave up 9 bases and J gave up 5 bases; unmatched junction bases: 4. Written as DNA, the CDR3 is TGTGCCAGCCAAGACAGGGACGAGCAGTACTTC. Its translation: CASQDRDEQYF. The full variable domain, completed using reference TRBV19 and TRBJ2-7, is DGGITQSPKYLFRKEGQNVTLSCEQNLNHDAMYWYRQDPGQGLRLIYYSQIVNDFQKGDIAEGYSVSREKKESFPLTVTSAQKNPTAFYLCASQDRDEQYFGPGTRLTVT.

This clonotype has at least ten counts. V is TRBV20-1 and J is TRBJ2-7, with 9 nucleotides matching TRBD1. CDR3 length: 15 amino acids. CDR1 DFQATT and CDR2 SNEGSKA come from the germline V gene (reference sequence). The V gene end was trimmed by 3 bases and the J gene end by 0 bases; junction bases not matched to a gene: 6. DNA for the CDR3: TGCAGTGCTAGGGACCGGGACAGGGCCTCCTACGAGCAGTACTTC. Its translation: CSARDRDRASYEQYF.

This clonotype was observed at least ten times. The CDR3 DNA is TGCAGTGCTGAACAGGGATGGAACACTGAAGCTTTCTTT. It codes for CSAEQGWNTEAFF. The chain has TRBV20-1 and TRBJ1-1, with a weak D call TRBD1 (6 bases). This CDR3 spans 13 amino acids. Per the germline V gene, CDR1 is DFQATT and CDR2 is SNEGSKA (reference sequence). V was pared by 5 bases and J by 1 base, with 11 bases between.

The chain couples TRBV7-6 to TRBJ1-1; unclear D gene. V lost 4 bases to trimming and J lost 5 bases, with 8 bases between them. The germline V gene has CDR1 SGHVS and CDR2 FNYEAQ. The CDR3 contains 12 residues. CDR3 loop: CASSSSGTEAFF. CDR3 DNA sequence: TGTGCCAGCAGCTCCTCGGGGACTGAAGCTTTCTTT.

This clonotype came up many times. The chain recombines TRBV6-5 with TRBJ1-6, with D perhaps TRBD1 (6 bases). Germline V gene data show CDR1 as MNHEY and CDR2 as SVGAGI. The germline V and J ends were trimmed by 0 bases and 8 bases, with 14 bases remaining between them. This CDR3 has 16 amino acids. In nucleotides, the CDR3 is TGTGCCAGCAGTTACTCAGTCCGGGGACACGATTCACCCCTCCACTTT. This encodes CASSYSVRGHDSPLHF.

The gene calls are TRBV11-3 and TRBJ1-3; weak D call: TRBD1 (5 bases). Germline CDR1 SGHNT, CDR2 YENEEA. CDR3 length: 14 residues. V lost 3 bases, J lost 4 bases, and 10 bases lay in between. The CDR3 reads CASSLRGAGNTIYF. The CDR3 DNA follows: TGTGCCAGCAGCTTGCGGGGCGCCGGAAACACCATATATTTT.

Notes on this clonotype: This could be a read error, since a much larger clone is one nucleotide away. The chain joins TRBV14 to TRBJ1-4; a weak D match, TRBD1 (5 bases). The CDR3 is made up of 17 amino acids. The ends were cut back, 2 bases at V and 7 bases at J, with 20 bases in the middle. Looked up from germline, CDR1 is SGHDN and CDR2 is FVKESK. The CDR3 region has the DNA TGTGCCAGCAGCCAATACAGGACCGCTGTAAGGGGTGAAAAACTGTTTTTT. Its translation is CASSQYRTAVRGEKLFF.

This clonotype has at least ten counts. This chain uses TRBV4-2 with TRBJ2-5; 7 nucleotides align to TRBD2. This CDR3 has 15 residues. The junction had 8 bases not matched to a gene; V was cut back by 4 bases and J by 3 bases. Germline CDR1 is LGHNA and CDR2 is YNFKEQ. CDR3 coding DNA: TGTGCCAGCAGCCCAAGCGGGGCCCAGGAAGAGACCCAGTACTTC. It encodes CASSPSGAQEETQYF.

This clonotype was seen many times. The chain combines TRBV10-2 with TRBJ2-7, with TRBD2 matching 9 bases. Losses at the gene ends were 6 bases for V and 5 bases for J; bases not matched to a gene: 11. Germline V gene data show CDR1 as WSHSY and CDR2 as SAAADI. The CDR3 has 15 amino acids. CDR3 coding DNA: TGCGCCAGCAGAAATAGCGGGGGTTCAGCCGACGAGCAGTACTTC. Encoded protein: CASRNSGGSADEQYF.

The chain has TRBV7-9 and TRBJ2-5; 10 bases fit TRBD2. From germline, CDR1 is SEHNR and CDR2 FQNEAQ (reference sequence). The CDR3 is made up of 17 amino acids. J was trimmed by 2 bases and V by 3 bases; bases with no gene match: 9. The CDR3 is CASSFVLAGALQETQYF. The CDR3 nucleotides are TGTGCCAGCAGCTTCGTTCTAGCGGGGGCCTTGCAAGAGACCCAGTACTTC.

The gene calls are TRBV6-5 and TRBJ1-1; D is perhaps TRBD1 (5 bases). Trimming took off 0 bases at V and 4 bases at J, with 12 bases between the two ends. In germline, CDR1 is MNHEY, CDR2 SVGAGI. The CDR3 has 15 amino acids. CDR3 bases: TGTGCCAGCAGTTACTCCCTCAGCGGGGGCACTGAAGCTTTCTTT. This encodes CASSYSLSGGTEAFF.

The table lists this clonotype with a few counts. This sequence joins TRBV30 and TRBJ1-1; D is ambiguous. V was shortened by 4 bases and J by 1 base, with 10 bases between the two germline ends. Per the germline V gene, CDR1 is GTSNPN and CDR2 is SVGIG (reference sequence). The CDR3 loop spans 13 amino acids. The CDR3 here is CAWTRSQNTEAFF. DNA of the CDR3: TGTGCCTGGACCCGCTCCCAGAACACTGAAGCTTTCTTT.

The chain joins TRBV10-3 to TRBJ2-3; either TRBD1 or TRBD2 may fit D (5 bases each). V was clipped by 0 bases and J by 0 bases, with 7 bases between them. The CDR3 length is 15 residues. The germline V gene encodes CDR1 ENHRY and CDR2 SYGVKD. The CDR3 nucleotides read TGTGCCATCAGTGAGTCCGGGGCTAGCACAGATACGCAGTATTTT. Translation: CAISESGASTDTQYF.

The chain is built from TRBV9 and TRBJ2-1; D not resolved. Germline V gene sequence: CDR1 SGDLS, CDR2 YYNGEE. The CDR3 is 14 amino acids. V lost 4 bases and J 7 bases, leaving 15 bases between the germline ends. CDR3 region: CASSQESVGNEQFF. DNA for the CDR3: TGTGCCAGCAGCCAGGAGTCGGTGGGGAATGAGCAGTTCTTC.

This clonotype was seen repeatedly, ten times or more. V and J are TRBV6-6 and TRBJ2-1, with D perhaps matching TRBD2 (5 bases). Trimming pared 8 bases from V and 0 bases from J, leaving 8 bases between. This CDR3 is built from 13 residues. CDR1 is MNHNY and CDR2 is SVGAGI in the germline V gene (reference sequence). The chain's CDR3 is CASARGSYNEQFF. Written as DNA, the CDR3 is TGTGCCAGCGCCCGGGGCTCCTACAATGAGCAGTTCTTC.